The clone carrying this TCR beta chain was seen at least ten times. The antigen is undetermined. Semi-nested PCR with Nested Universal Primer A followed constant-region reverse priming of full-length variable regions. From the 5' RACE reads, TCRdb called clonotypes with MiXCR, one entry per CDR3 protein. In the table there are roughly 5,600 distinct CDR3 sequences, under 40% of which are singletons. Study outcomes and limitations: The TCR gene usage of tumor memory CD4+ T cells clustered together with blood and lymph node memory CD4+ cells and with lymph node naive CD4+ cells.

Trimming at V came to 4 bases and at J to 3 bases, leaving 6 bases not matched to a gene. CDR1 and CDR2 from the germline V gene are MGHRA and YSYEKL. The CDR3 is made up of 15 amino acids. This receptor was taken from a female donor with breast cancer. This chain connects TRBV4-1 to TRBJ2-7; 10 positions agree with TRBD1. Sequences were obtained from memory CD4+ T cells sorted from blood. Subset given: memory CD4+ T cells, CD4+CD45RO+CD25-. CDR3 amino acids: CASSLTGTGVYEQYF. The CDR3 DNA reads as TGCGCCAGCAGCCTAACCGGGACAGGGGTCTACGAGCAGTACTTC.